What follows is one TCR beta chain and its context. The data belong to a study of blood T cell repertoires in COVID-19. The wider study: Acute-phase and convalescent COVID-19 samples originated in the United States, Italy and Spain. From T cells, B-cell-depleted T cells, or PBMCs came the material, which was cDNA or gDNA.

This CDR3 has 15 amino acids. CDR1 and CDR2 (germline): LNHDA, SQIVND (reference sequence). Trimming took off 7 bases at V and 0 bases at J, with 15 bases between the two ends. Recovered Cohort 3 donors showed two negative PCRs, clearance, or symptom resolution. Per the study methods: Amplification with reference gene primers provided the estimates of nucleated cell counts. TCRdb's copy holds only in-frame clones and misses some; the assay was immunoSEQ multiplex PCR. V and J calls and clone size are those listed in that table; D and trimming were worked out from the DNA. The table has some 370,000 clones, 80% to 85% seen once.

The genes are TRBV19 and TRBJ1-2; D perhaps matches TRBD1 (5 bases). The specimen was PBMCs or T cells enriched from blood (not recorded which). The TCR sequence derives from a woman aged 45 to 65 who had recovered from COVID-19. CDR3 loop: CASTSGGEPNYGYTF. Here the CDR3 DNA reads TGTGCCAGTACATCGGGGGGGGAGCCTAACTATGGCTACACCTTC.